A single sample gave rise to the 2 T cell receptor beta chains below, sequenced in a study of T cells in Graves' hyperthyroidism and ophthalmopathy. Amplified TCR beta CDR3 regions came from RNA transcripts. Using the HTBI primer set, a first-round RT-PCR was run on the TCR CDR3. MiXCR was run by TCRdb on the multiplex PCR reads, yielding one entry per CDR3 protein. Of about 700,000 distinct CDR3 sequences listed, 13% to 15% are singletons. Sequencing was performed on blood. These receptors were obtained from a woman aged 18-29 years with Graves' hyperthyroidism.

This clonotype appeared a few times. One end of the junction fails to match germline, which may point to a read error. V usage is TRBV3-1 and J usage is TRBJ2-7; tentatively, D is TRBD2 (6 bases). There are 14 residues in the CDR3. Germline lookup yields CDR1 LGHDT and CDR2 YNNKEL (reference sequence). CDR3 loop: CASSYGTGSYEQCF. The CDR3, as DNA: TGTGCCAGCAGCTACGGGACTGGTTCCTACGAGCAGTGCTTC.

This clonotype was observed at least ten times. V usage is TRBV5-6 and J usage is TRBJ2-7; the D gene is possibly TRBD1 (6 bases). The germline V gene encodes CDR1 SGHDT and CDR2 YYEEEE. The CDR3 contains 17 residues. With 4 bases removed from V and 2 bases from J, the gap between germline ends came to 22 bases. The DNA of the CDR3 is TGTGCCAGCAGCACAACAGGGAGTCATACTACAACCTACGAGCAGTACTTC. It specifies CASSTTGSHTTTYEQYF.